These 21 T cell receptor beta chains originate from one sample sequenced in a study of blood T cell repertoires in COVID-19. Data came from immunoSEQ multiplex PCR; TCRdb stores just in-frame clones and leaves some out. The sample lists some 320,000 clones; roughly 86% were seen once. Material for sequencing was PBMCs or T cells enriched from blood (not recorded which). Every receptor here comes from a woman aged 45-65 years who had been exposed to COVID-19.

Comments on this clone: No conserved phenylalanine or tryptophan ends this CDR3, so it is likely a read error. Because the CDR3's place on the DNA is in doubt, the DNA is left out and the CDR3 is given as listed by TCRdb. The chain uses TRBV12-3 or TRBV12-4 and TRBJ1-2. The CDR3 has 12 amino acids, counting both end residues. CDR3 in amino acids: CASSLRGLKLTY.

This rearrangement joins TRBV28 to TRBJ2-7; unclear D gene. Looked up from germline, CDR1 is MDHEN and CDR2 is SYDVKM. V gave up 6 bases and J gave up 2 bases, with 11 bases separating them. CDR3 size: 13 residues. CDR3 nucleotides: TGTGCCAGCAGGTACGCGGAAACCTACGAGCAGTACTTC. Its protein is CASRYAETYEQYF.

The chain carries TRBV4-1 and TRBJ2-3, with D perhaps matching TRBD1 (5 bases). The CDR3 sequence is 16 residues long. Trimming removed 0 bases from V and 5 bases from J, with 15 bases in between. Germline V CDR1 and CDR2: MGHRA, YSYEKL. This CDR3 reads CASSQDPAGWGDTQYF. CDR3 sequence (DNA): TGCGCCAGCAGCCAAGATCCGGCAGGGTGGGGAGATACGCAGTATTTT.

The chain links TRBV7-2 to TRBJ2-2; 7 bases match TRBD2. Germline V lookup: CDR1 SGHTA, CDR2 FQGNSA. V gave up 2 bases and J gave up 4 bases; unmatched junction bases: 7. This CDR3 is 16 amino acids long. Here the CDR3 DNA reads TGTGCCAGCAGCTTATCCAGGGAGGGTGGCACCGGGGAGCTGTTTTTT. Translating gives CASSLSREGGTGELFF.

The V gene is TRBV10-3, the J gene TRBJ1-2; 7 nucleotides line up with TRBD1. This CDR3 spans 16 amino acids. Germline CDR1 ENHRY, CDR2 SYGVKD. V lost 1 base, J lost 7 bases, and 12 bases stayed unmatched. The DNA for the CDR3 is TGTGCCATCAGTGAGTTCTGGGACAGCCCCAAGGGTGGCTACACCTTC. Residues: CAISEFWDSPKGGYTF.

V gene TRBV18 combines with J gene TRBJ2-5; D remains unclear. Germline CDR1 and CDR2: KGHSH and LQKENI. The CDR3 length is 14 residues. V lost 2 bases and J lost 1, with 8 bases in between. CDR3 coding DNA: TGTGCCAGCTCACCATCGAGCCTCCAAGAGACCCAGTACTTC. Translated, it gives CASSPSSLQETQYF. The full variable domain, in which reference TRBV18 and TRBJ2-5 provide the parts outside the CDR3, is NAGVMQNPRHLVRRRGQEARLRCSPMKGHSHVYWYRQLPEEGLKFMVYLQKENIIDESGMPKERFSAEFPKEGPSILRIQQVVRGDSAAYFCASSPSSLQETQYFGPGTRLLVL.

The rearrangement joins TRBV10-3 to TRBJ1-5; 7 bases agree with TRBD1. V dropped 3 bases and J dropped 1; count of bases not matched to a gene: 3. The CDR3 length is 15 residues. Germline CDR1 reads ENHRY; CDR2 reads SYGVKD. CDR3 sequence reads: CAISDYRGSNQPQHF. CDR3 coding DNA: TGTGCCATCAGTGATTACAGGGGCAGCAATCAGCCCCAGCATTTT.

V usage is TRBV2 and J usage is TRBJ2-2; 9 nucleotides line up with TRBD2. V lost 2 bases to trimming and J lost 5 bases; unmatched junction nucleotides: 12. This CDR3 has 18 amino acids. CDR1 is SNHLY and CDR2 is FYNNEI in the germline V gene. DNA of the CDR3: TGTGCCAGCAGTGAATCCCAGGGACTAGCTTTTCATACCGGGGAGCTGTTTTTT. Protein: CASSESQGLAFHTGELFF.

This chain links TRBV7-2 with TRBJ2-1, with 10 bases matching TRBD2. This CDR3 is built from 17 residues. V was clipped by 0 bases and J by 4 bases; unmatched bases: 6. Germline V gene data show CDR1 as SGHTA and CDR2 as FQGNSA. The CDR3 nucleotides read TGTGCCAGCAGCTTAGCCGAAGCGGGGGGGCGTTACAATGAGCAGTTCTTC. It is translated as CASSLAEAGGRYNEQFF.

This clone was observed a single time. The CDR3 coding sequence is TGTGCCACCAGTGAGGGGGCAAATAATGAAAAACTGTTTTTT. Protein sequence: CATSEGANNEKLFF. The chain has TRBV24-1 and TRBJ1-4; a weak D match, TRBD1 (6 bases). This CDR3 comprises 14 residues. V dropped 4 bases and J dropped 4 bases, with 9 bases sitting between them. Germline-derived CDR1 and CDR2 are KGHDR and SFDVKD.

The chain is built from TRBV4-1 and TRBJ2-2, with D possibly being TRBD1 (6 bases). The CDR3 consists of 16 residues. Trimming took 5 bases from V and 0 from J, leaving 13 bases between them. Germline lookup yields CDR1 MGHRA and CDR2 YSYEKL. CDR3 DNA: TGCGCCAGCAGCTCTCCCACAGGGCCGAACACCGGGGAGCTGTTTTTT. The encoded protein is CASSSPTGPNTGELFF.

The chain joins TRBV2 to TRBJ2-5; 14 bases line up with TRBD2. Germline V CDR1 and CDR2: SNHLY, FYNNEI. CDR3 size: 16 residues. V shed 5 bases, J shed 2 bases, and the junction held 4 bases outside the gene matches. DNA for the CDR3: TGTGCCAGCAGTCGGGGACTAGCGGGAGAACAAGAGACCCAGTACTTC. Its protein product is CASSRGLAGEQETQYF.

V gene TRBV3-1 (or the pseudogene TRBV3-2) combines with J gene TRBJ1-2; a possible D gene is TRBD1 (5 bases). CDR1 and CDR2 from the germline V gene are LGHDT and YNNKEL (reference sequence). The germline V and J ends were trimmed by 1 base and 9 bases, with 12 bases remaining between them. This CDR3 region has 13 residues. The CDR3 nucleotides read TGTGCCAGCAGCCAAGGCCCGGAGGGGAGCTACACCTTC. The encoded protein is CASSQGPEGSYTF.

The chain combines TRBV13 with TRBJ1-1; 7 bases map to TRBD1. CDR1 PRHDT and CDR2 FYEKMQ come from the germline V gene (reference sequence). V trimming: 4 bases; J trimming: 4 bases; junction bases outside the gene matches: 9. The CDR3 totals 15 residues. The chain's CDR3 is CASSYEGARGTEAFF. The CDR3 DNA reads as TGTGCCAGCAGCTACGAGGGGGCGCGGGGCACTGAAGCTTTCTTT.

The chain employs TRBV3-1 (or the pseudogene TRBV3-2) and TRBJ2-3, with 9 bases identical to TRBD2. Germline-derived CDR1 and CDR2 are LGHDT and YNNKEL (reference sequence). After removal of 3 bases from V and 6 bases from J, the junction contained 10 bases not matched to a gene. This CDR3 region has 16 residues. CDR3 DNA sequence: TGTGCCAGCAGCCAGATCGCGGGGGGGCCAACGGATACGCAGTATTTT. Its translation is CASSQIAGGPTDTQYF.

This sequence joins TRBV9 and TRBJ2-1; D is possibly TRBD2 (5 bases). The ends were cut back, 0 bases at V and 8 bases at J, with 12 bases in the middle. The length of the CDR3 is 14 residues. Germline loops: CDR1 SGDLS, CDR2 YYNGEE. The CDR3 DNA sequence: TGTGCCAGCAGCGTAGTTGGCGGGTACGATGAGCAGTTCTTC. Translated: CASSVVGGYDEQFF.

The chain links TRBV2 to TRBJ1-4; possibly TRBD1 for D (6 bases). Trimming removed 8 bases from V and 7 bases from J, with 14 bases in between. Germline CDR1 SNHLY, CDR2 FYNNEI. This CDR3 comprises 13 residues. CDR3 bases: TGTGCCAGCGGGCGGACAGAGGGTGAAAAACTGTTTTTT. This gives the protein CASGRTEGEKLFF.

The genes are TRBV5-1 and TRBJ1-4; maybe TRBD1 (5 bases). The CDR3 covers 15 residues. V lost 1 base and J lost 0, with 7 bases in between. The germline V gene has CDR1 SGHRS and CDR2 YFSETQ. In DNA, the CDR3 is TGCGCCAGCAGCTTGTTCAGGGCAACTAATGAAAAACTGTTTTTT. The encoded protein is CASSLFRATNEKLFF. The entire variable domain, with the rest obtained from reference TRBV5-1 and TRBJ1-4, is as follows: KAGVTQTPRYLIKTRGQQVTLSCSPISGHRSVSWYQQTPGQGLQFLFEYFSETQRNKGNFPGRFSGRQFSNSRSEMNVSTLELGDSALYLCASSLFRATNEKLFFGSGTQLSVL.

V usage is TRBV9 and J usage is TRBJ2-3; a possible D gene is TRBD1 (6 bases). CDR3 size: 17 residues. CDR1 and CDR2 (germline): SGDLS, YYNGEE. Trimming stripped 0 bases from V and 10 bases from J, with 24 bases between. The CDR3, as DNA: TGTGCCAGCAGCGTAGCTACTTGGGGGCAAAGGTCGGTGCCGCAGTATTTT. As protein: CASSVATWGQRSVPQYF.

The V gene is TRBV7-6, the J gene TRBJ2-2; 8 bases map to TRBD1. Looked up from germline, CDR1 is SGHVS and CDR2 is FNYEAQ. V dropped 5 bases and J dropped 2; count of bases not matched to a gene: 4. The CDR3 has 15 amino acids. CDR3 nucleotide sequence: TGTGCCAGCAGCCGCGACAGGGGAAACACCGGGGAGCTGTTTTTT. Its translation: CASSRDRGNTGELFF.

The genes are TRBV7-9 and TRBJ1-2; tentative D call: TRBD1 (5 bases). Germline V gene sequence: CDR1 SEHNR, CDR2 FQNEAQ (reference sequence). Trimming pared 1 base from V and 9 bases from J, leaving 9 bases between. This CDR3 region has 12 residues. CDR3 DNA sequence: TGTGCCAGCAGCTTAGTGACAGCCCGCTACACCTTC. This sequence encodes CASSLVTARYTF.